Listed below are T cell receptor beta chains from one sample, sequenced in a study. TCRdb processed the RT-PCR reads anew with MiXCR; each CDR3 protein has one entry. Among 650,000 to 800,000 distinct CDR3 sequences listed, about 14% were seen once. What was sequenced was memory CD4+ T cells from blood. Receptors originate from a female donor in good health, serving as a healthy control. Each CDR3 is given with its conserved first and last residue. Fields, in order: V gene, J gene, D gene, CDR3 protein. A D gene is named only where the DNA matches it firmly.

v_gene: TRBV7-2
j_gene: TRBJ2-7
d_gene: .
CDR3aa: CASRSGTVAYEQYF

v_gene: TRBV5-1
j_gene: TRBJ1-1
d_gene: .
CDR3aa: CASSLDPGTGLNTEAFF

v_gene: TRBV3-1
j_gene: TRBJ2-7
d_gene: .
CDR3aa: CASSIGRGRAGEQYF

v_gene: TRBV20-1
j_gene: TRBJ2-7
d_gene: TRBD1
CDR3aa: CSASVTGGGSPYEQYF

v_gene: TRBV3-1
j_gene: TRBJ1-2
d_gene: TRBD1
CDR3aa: CASSQEGQVYGYTF

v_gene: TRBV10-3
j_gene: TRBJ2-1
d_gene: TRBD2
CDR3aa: CATRTRLGYNEQFF

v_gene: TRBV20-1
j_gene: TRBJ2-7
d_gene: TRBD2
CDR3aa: CSASSGTTYEQYF

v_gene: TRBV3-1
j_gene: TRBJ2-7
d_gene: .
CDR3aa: CASSQQPVKGYEQYF

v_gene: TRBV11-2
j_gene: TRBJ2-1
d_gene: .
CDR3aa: CASSFSSLSSYNEQFF

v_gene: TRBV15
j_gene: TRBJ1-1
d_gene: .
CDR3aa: CATSRDAEYTEAFF

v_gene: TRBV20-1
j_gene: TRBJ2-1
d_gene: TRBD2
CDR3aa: CSASLPSGYNEQFF

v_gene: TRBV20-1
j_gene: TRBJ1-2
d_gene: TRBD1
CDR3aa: CSARDNSGNRGYGYTF

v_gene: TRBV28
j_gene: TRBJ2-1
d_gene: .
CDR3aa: CASSTVGRGSYNEQFF

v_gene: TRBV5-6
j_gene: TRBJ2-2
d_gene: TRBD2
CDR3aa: CASRRTSAGGELFF

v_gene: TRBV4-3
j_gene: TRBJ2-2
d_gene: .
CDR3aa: CASSQDQGSFTGELFF

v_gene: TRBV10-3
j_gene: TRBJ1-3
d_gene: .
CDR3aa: CAISESGGGNTIYF

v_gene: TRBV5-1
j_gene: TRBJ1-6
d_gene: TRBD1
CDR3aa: CASSVGQGGSPLHF

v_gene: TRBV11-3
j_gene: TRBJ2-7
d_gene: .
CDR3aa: CASSLVSGAVRSEQYF

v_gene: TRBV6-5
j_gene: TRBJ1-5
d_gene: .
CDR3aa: CAVGGEGNQPQHF

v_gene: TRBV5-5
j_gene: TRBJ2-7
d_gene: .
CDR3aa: CASSLPGSTHEQYF

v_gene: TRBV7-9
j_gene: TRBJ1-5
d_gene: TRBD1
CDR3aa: CASSLGSGTGYSNQPQHF

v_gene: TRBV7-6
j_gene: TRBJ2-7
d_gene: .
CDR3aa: CASSLEGGTSYEQYF

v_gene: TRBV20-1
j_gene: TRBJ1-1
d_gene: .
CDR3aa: CSAREPPGEGTEAFF

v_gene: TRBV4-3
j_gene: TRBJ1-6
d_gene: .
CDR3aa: CASSQDPPGSNSPLHF

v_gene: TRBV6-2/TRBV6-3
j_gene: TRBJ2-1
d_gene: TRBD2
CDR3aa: CASMVSGGANEQFF

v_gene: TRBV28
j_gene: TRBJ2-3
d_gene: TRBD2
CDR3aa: CASSSPAGAVPDTQYF

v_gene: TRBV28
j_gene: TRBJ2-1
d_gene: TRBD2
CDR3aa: CASSFLAGVDNEQFF

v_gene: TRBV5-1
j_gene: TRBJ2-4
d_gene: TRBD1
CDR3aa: CASREQGAENIQYF

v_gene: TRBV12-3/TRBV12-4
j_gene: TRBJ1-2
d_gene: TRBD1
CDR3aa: CASSPSRDRVRGYTF

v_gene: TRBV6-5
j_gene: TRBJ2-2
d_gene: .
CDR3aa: CASYRIFLPGELFF

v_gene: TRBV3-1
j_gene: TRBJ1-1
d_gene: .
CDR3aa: CASSHPSGQEAFF

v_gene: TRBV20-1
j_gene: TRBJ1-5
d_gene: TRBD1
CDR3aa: CSVTGGALRPQHF

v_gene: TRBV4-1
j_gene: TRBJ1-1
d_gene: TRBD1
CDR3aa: CASSQAYRGLNTEAFF

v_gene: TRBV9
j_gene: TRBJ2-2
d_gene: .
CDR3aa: CASSVAPPPGELFF